This entry lists 27 T cell receptor beta chains sequenced from one sample in a study of blood T cell repertoires in COVID-19. Profiled with immunoSEQ multiplex PCR; TCRdb holds only in-frame clones, not every one. The data contain approximately 300,000 clones, 86% of them seen just once; the ten biggest clones take up around 1.7%. Sequencing was carried out using peripheral blood. These receptors were obtained from a woman aged 45-65 years with acute or convalescent COVID-19.

Comment on this clone: An end of the junction does not agree with germline; a read error may underlie this. This sample includes further DNA sequences coding for the same CDR3. This rearrangement joins TRBV28 to TRBJ2-2, with a possible D match to TRBD2 (6 bases). Germline CDR1 MDHEN, CDR2 SYDVKM. This CDR3 has 15 amino acids. In DNA form, the CDR3 reads TGTGCCAGCAGCGAGGTGGGACTGGGTACCGGGGAACTGTTTTTT. Its protein product is CASSEVGLGTGELFF.

Here the CDR3 reads CASSLYAYYEQYF. The CDR3 nucleotides read TGTGCCAGCAGCTTGTACGCCTACTACGAGCAGTACTTC. The chain carries TRBV14 and TRBJ2-7; no firm D call. The CDR3 contains 13 residues. Germline V gene lookup returns CDR1 SGHDN and CDR2 FVKESK. The V end was cut by 5 bases, the J end by 3 bases, with 11 bases between.

The V and J genes are TRBV5-1 and TRBJ2-5; D unclear. This CDR3 contains 12 residues. Germline V gives CDR1 SGHRS, CDR2 YFSETQ. Trimming pared 3 bases from V and 1 base from J, leaving 4 bases between. CDR3 sequence (DNA): TGCGCCAGCAGCTCCCGCCAAGAGACCCAGTACTTC. Its protein product is CASSSRQETQYF.

V usage is TRBV10-3 and J usage is TRBJ1-1; 9 bases fit TRBD1. The germline V gene has CDR1 ENHRY and CDR2 SYGVKD. V lost 0 bases to trimming and J lost 6 bases; unmatched junction nucleotides: 5. The length of the CDR3 is 15 residues. In DNA form, the CDR3 reads TGTGCCATCAGTGAGTCGAGGGACAGGGACTCTGAAGCTTTCTTT. The encoded protein is CAISESRDRDSEAFF.

This clone was seen just once. CDR3 amino acids: CASSIQGADIQYF. CDR3 coding DNA: TGTGCCAGTAGTATTCAAGGGGCAGACATTCAGTACTTC. The V gene is TRBV19, the J gene TRBJ2-4; TRBD1 is a possible D gene (5 bases). V was cut by 3 bases and J by 8 bases, with 11 bases left in between. CDR1 and CDR2 from the germline V gene are LNHDA and SQIVND (reference sequence). This CDR3 region has 13 residues.

The chain has TRBV7-2 and TRBJ1-6; TRBD1 is a possible D gene (5 bases). The CDR3 spans 15 residues. V lost 5 bases and J 6 bases, leaving 14 bases between the germline ends. Germline V gene sequence: CDR1 SGHTA, CDR2 FQGNSA. CDR3 sequence: CASSPGAGPNSPLHF. The CDR3 DNA reads TGTGCCAGCAGCCCAGGTGCGGGACCTAATTCACCCCTCCACTTT.

Here the CDR3 DNA reads TGTGCCAGCAGTTTACCGGGACAGGGGGCAAACACCATATATTTT. Protein sequence: CASSLPGQGANTIYF. V and J are TRBV28 and TRBJ1-3; TRBD1 agrees at 12 bases. CDR1 and CDR2 from the germline V gene are MDHEN and SYDVKM. Trimming removed 2 bases from V and 6 bases from J; junction bases left unmatched: 2. The CDR3 contains 15 residues. The whole variable domain, filled in from reference TRBV28 and TRBJ1-3, reads DVKVTQSSRYLVKRTGEKVFLECVQDMDHENMFWYRQDPGLGLRLIYFSYDVKMKEKGDIPEGYSVSREKKERFSLILESASTNQTSMYLCASSLPGQGANTIYFGEGSWLTVV.

This chain links TRBV19 with TRBJ2-6; TRBD1 matches at 9 bases. Germline CDR1 reads LNHDA; CDR2 reads SQIVND (reference sequence). The CDR3 length is 16 residues. The ends lost 9 bases at V and 0 bases at J; junction bases unmatched: 6. The DNA for the CDR3 is TGTGCCAGCCGGGACAGGGTGAGCTCTGGGGCCAACGTCCTGACTTTC. This sequence encodes CASRDRVSSGANVLTF.

This clone came up once. The chain employs TRBV2 and TRBJ1-5; D remains unclear. CDR3 length equals 12 residues. Germline-derived CDR1 and CDR2 are SNHLY and FYNNEI. Trimming shortened V by 2 bases and J by 11 bases, and 10 bases separated the two germline ends. In nucleotides, the CDR3 is TGTGCCAGCAGTGAATTGGGAGGGTCCCAGCATTTT. Translation: CASSELGGSQHF.

The chain has TRBV3-1 (or the pseudogene TRBV3-2) and TRBJ1-1; TRBD1 matches at 8 bases. The germline V gene has CDR1 LGHDT and CDR2 YNNKEL (reference sequence). V lost 7 bases, J lost 0 bases, and 1 base stayed unmatched. CDR3 length equals 13 residues. This CDR3 reads CASNRGVNTEAFF. For the CDR3, the DNA is TGTGCCAGCAACAGGGGGGTGAACACTGAAGCTTTCTTT.

The chain uses TRBV7-2 and TRBJ2-7, with 8 positions matching TRBD1. Germline trimming cut 6 bases from V and 1 base from J; bases unmatched to any gene: 8. This CDR3 is 15 amino acids long. Germline assignment: CDR1 SGHTA and CDR2 FQGNSA. The CDR3 is CASRQRQGYSYEQYF. In nucleotides, the CDR3 is TGTGCCAGCAGACAAAGACAGGGGTATTCCTACGAGCAGTACTTC.

V gene TRBV19 combines with J gene TRBJ2-3; 14 positions agree with TRBD2. Germline V gives CDR1 LNHDA, CDR2 SQIVND (reference sequence). The CDR3 totals 18 residues. Trimming cost V 7 bases and J 9 bases; bases outside gene matches: 18. CDR3 protein: CASKVSVLGLAGVGTQYF. DNA of the CDR3: TGTGCCAGTAAAGTTTCGGTTTTGGGACTAGCGGGAGTGGGGACGCAGTATTTT. Based on the CDR3 plus reference TRBV19 and TRBJ2-3, the full variable domain is DGGITQSPKYLFRKEGQNVTLSCEQNLNHDAMYWYRQDPGQGLRLIYYSQIVNDFQKGDIAEGYSVSREKKESFPLTVTSAQKNPTAFYLCASKVSVLGLAGVGTQYFGPGTRLTVL.

This clone came up a few times. The CDR3 DNA reads as TGTGCCAGCAGTTCGGCGGGGTACGAGCAGTACTTC. Its translation is CASSSAGYEQYF. The chain uses TRBV27 and TRBJ2-7; possibly TRBD2 for D (6 bases). In germline, CDR1 is MNHEY, CDR2 SMNVEV (reference sequence). Deletions cut 4 bases from V and 4 bases from J, with 8 bases between. The CDR3 is made up of 12 amino acids.

The V and J genes are TRBV25-1 and TRBJ1-5; perhaps TRBD1 as D (6 bases). Germline V lookup: CDR1 MGHDK, CDR2 SYGVNS. This CDR3 contains 17 residues. V lost 5 bases and J lost 1, with 18 bases in between. For the CDR3, the DNA is TGTGCCAGCAGTCCCGGTAGGGGGGGGCCGAGCAATCAGCCCCAGCATTTT. Protein product: CASSPGRGGPSNQPQHF.

The V and J genes are TRBV21-1 and TRBJ2-1; whether TRBD2, the table's D call, matches the DNA was not checked. TRBV21-1 is annotated as a pseudogene. The CDR3 sequence is 16 residues long. CDR3 in DNA: TGTGCCAGCAGCAAAGCAGGACTAGCGGGGTACAATGAGCAGTTCTTC. Amino acid sequence: CASSKAGLAGYNEQFF.

This sequence joins TRBV5-6 and TRBJ1-6; D not resolved. V shed 4 bases and J shed 6 bases, with 11 bases lying between them. CDR3 length: 14 amino acids. CDR1 SGHDT and CDR2 YYEEEE come from the germline V gene. The CDR3 spells CASSVRAANSPLHF. The CDR3 coding sequence is TGTGCCAGCAGCGTGCGGGCAGCTAATTCACCCCTCCACTTT.

This chain uses TRBV19 with TRBJ1-2; 8 nucleotides agree with TRBD1. Per germline, CDR1 LNHDA and CDR2 SQIVND (reference sequence). This CDR3 is 13 amino acids long. Losses at the gene ends were 8 bases for V and 6 bases for J; bases not matched to a gene: 8. CDR3 coding DNA: TGTGCCAGTCGGATGGACAGGGAAAATGGCTACACCTTC. It specifies CASRMDRENGYTF.

This clone appeared a few times. J is TRBJ2-7 and V is TRBV7-2, with TRBD1 matching 7 bases. V lost 1 base to trimming and J lost 2 bases; unmatched junction nucleotides: 8. The CDR3 is made up of 16 amino acids. CDR1 and CDR2 from the germline V gene are SGHTA and FQGNSA. The CDR3 spells CASSLVGYRGPYEQYF. The CDR3, as DNA: TGTGCCAGCAGCTTAGTAGGGTACAGGGGACCCTACGAGCAGTACTTC.

CDR3 in amino acids: CASSLGGQPNEKLFF. CDR3 in DNA: TGTGCCAGCAGCTTAGGGGGACAGCCAAATGAAAAACTGTTTTTT. The rearrangement joins TRBV7-9 to TRBJ1-4; 7 nucleotides agree with TRBD1. Germline V CDR1 and CDR2: SEHNR, FQNEAQ (reference sequence). The trim removed 1 base at V and 5 bases at J, leaving 4 bases unmatched. This CDR3 comprises 15 residues.

This clone was found a few times. The J gene is TRBJ2-2, the V gene TRBV6-5, with 7 bases fitting TRBD2. The J segment lost 2 bases and the V segment lost 7 bases, leaving 7 bases of the junction unmatched. The CDR3 consists of 15 residues. The germline V gene has CDR1 MNHEY and CDR2 SVGAGI. CDR3 coding DNA: TGTGCCAGCATAGGTCTAGCGGTAAACACCGGGGAGCTGTTTTTT. Encoded protein: CASIGLAVNTGELFF.

The chain joins TRBV28 to TRBJ1-3, with D possibly matching TRBD1 (5 bases). The germline V and J ends were trimmed by 3 bases and 4 bases, with 7 bases remaining between them. This CDR3 has 13 amino acids. CDR1 is MDHEN, CDR2 SYDVKM, per germline. CDR3: CASSFGAGNTIYF. The DNA of the CDR3 is TGTGCCAGCAGTTTTGGGGCGGGAAACACCATATATTTT.

This chain uses TRBV27 with TRBJ1-4, with 9 bases fitting TRBD1. The germline CDR1 and CDR2 sequences are MNHEY and SMNVEV (reference sequence). The CDR3 length is 15 residues. The ends lost 4 bases at V and 8 bases at J; junction bases unmatched: 8. Here the CDR3 reads CASSSHRGRGEKLFF. CDR3 DNA: TGTGCCAGCAGTTCACACAGGGGGCGAGGGGAAAAACTGTTTTTT.

This clone was observed a single time. V gene TRBV4-3 combines with J gene TRBJ1-4; perhaps TRBD1 as D (6 bases). V lost 3 bases, J lost 4 bases, and 12 bases lay in between. The CDR3 contains 15 residues. The germline CDR1 and CDR2 sequences are LGHNA and YSLEER. This CDR3 is CASSQDGTNNEKLFF. The CDR3 DNA is TGCGCCAGCAGCCAGGACGGGACAAATAATGAAAAACTGTTTTTT.

The chain couples TRBV4-3 to TRBJ2-3; 9 bases match TRBD1. The CDR3 is 15 amino acids. Looked up from germline, CDR1 is LGHNA and CDR2 is YSLEER. V trimming: 4 bases; J trimming: 0 bases; junction bases outside the gene matches: 2. The CDR3: CASSRGQGSTDTQYF. The CDR3 coding sequence is TGCGCCAGCAGCCGTGGACAGGGGAGCACAGATACGCAGTATTTT.

V and J are TRBV5-1 and TRBJ2-5, with D perhaps TRBD2 (6 bases). This CDR3 has 15 residues. The V end lost 0 bases, the J end lost 2 bases, and 11 bases lay between the germline ends. The germline V gene encodes CDR1 SGHRS and CDR2 YFSETQ. CDR3 protein: CASSLVGGIQETQYF. CDR3 coding DNA: TGCGCCAGCAGCTTGGTTGGCGGGATACAAGAGACCCAGTACTTC.

The chain employs TRBV10-3 and TRBJ2-2; 9 bases align to TRBD1. CDR1 is ENHRY and CDR2 is SYGVKD in the germline V gene. The J segment lost 3 bases and the V segment lost 11 bases, leaving 13 bases of the junction unmatched. CDR3 length: 16 amino acids. The CDR3 coding sequence is TGTGCCTCCCGCCGCGGGACAGGGATTGACACCGGGGAGCTGTTTTTT. Translated, it gives CASRRGTGIDTGELFF.

As DNA, the CDR3 is TGTGCCAGCAGCTTAGGGCGGTTCACGATGAACACTGAAGCTTTCTTT. Its protein is CASSLGRFTMNTEAFF. The chain recombines TRBV7-9 with TRBJ1-1; D not certain. V was shortened by 1 base and J by 0 bases, with 12 bases between the two germline ends. Germline V gives CDR1 SEHNR, CDR2 FQNEAQ (reference sequence). The CDR3 length is 16 residues.